These 32 T cell receptor beta chains were sequenced from one sample in a study of T cells in Graves' hyperthyroidism and ophthalmopathy. Amplification of TCR beta CDR3 regions used RNA as the template. The primer set for the first-round RT-PCR of the TCR CDR3 was HTBI. Each CDR3 protein gets one entry after TCRdb re-called the multiplex PCR reads with MiXCR. The data contain fewer than 650,000 distinct CDR3 sequences, 14% to 15% of them seen just once; the ten biggest clones take up about 3.9%. The sequenced sample consisted of blood. These receptors all stem from a woman aged 40 to 49 with Graves' ophthalmopathy.

This clonotype appeared many times. The junction differs from germline at one of its ends, possibly a read error. The V and J genes are TRBV12-5 and TRBJ2-7; no definite D call. The CDR3 contains 13 residues. Germline-derived CDR1 and CDR2 are LGHNT and FRNRAP. In nucleotides, the CDR3 is TGTGCTAGTGGGTTGGAGCTGCCCCACGAGCAGTACTTC. This encodes CASGLELPHEQYF.

This clonotype was counted many times. The CDR3 reads CASSYTGTGRQPQHF. CDR3 DNA: TGTGCCAGCAGTTATACCGGGACAGGGCGGCAGCCCCAGCATTTT. This sequence joins TRBV28 and TRBJ1-5; 9 bases are a match to TRBD1. V shed 4 bases, J shed 7 bases, and the junction held 8 bases outside the gene matches. The germline V gene encodes CDR1 MDHEN and CDR2 SYDVKM. The CDR3 is made up of 15 amino acids.

The chain is built from TRBV18 and TRBJ1-1; possibly TRBD1 for D (6 bases). V lost 0 bases, J lost 11 bases, and 13 bases lay in between. The CDR3 is 13 residues long. CDR1 and CDR2 (germline): KGHSH, LQKENI. The CDR3 DNA sequence: TGTGCCAGCTCACCACCTTCACAGGGAGGGGCTTTCTTT. Translation gives CASSPPSQGGAFF.

The rearrangement links TRBV20-1 to TRBJ2-7; 12 bases fit TRBD2. The V gene's germline CDR1 is DFQATT and CDR2 SNEGSKA (reference sequence). V lost 0 bases to trimming and J lost 4 bases; unmatched junction nucleotides: 4. The CDR3 has 15 amino acids. This CDR3 is CSARDMTSGSYEQYF. CDR3 in DNA: TGCAGTGCTAGAGACATGACTAGCGGGAGTTACGAGCAGTACTTC.

This clonotype was observed at least ten times. J is TRBJ2-5 and V is TRBV28; 11 bases align to TRBD2. CDR1 and CDR2 (germline): MDHEN, SYDVKM. The CDR3 contains 14 residues. Trimming removed 8 bases from V and 6 bases from J; junction bases left unmatched: 8. CDR3 sequence reads: CASEHRLAGKTQYF. The CDR3 DNA reads TGTGCCAGCGAACATAGACTAGCGGGAAAGACCCAGTACTTC.

This clonotype was recorded at least ten times. The chain uses TRBV10-2 and TRBJ1-5; TRBD1 matches at 8 bases. Trimming took 0 bases from V and 5 from J; bases not matched to a gene: 6. CDR1 and CDR2 from the germline V gene are WSHSY and SAAADI. The CDR3 is 16 residues long. As DNA, the CDR3 is TGCGCCAGCAGTGAGTCCGACAGGGGATCCGATCAGCCCCAGCATTTT. Translated, it gives CASSESDRGSDQPQHF.

This clonotype was recorded at least ten times. The chain combines TRBV12-3 or TRBV12-4 with TRBJ1-1, with 9 positions matching TRBD1. The CDR3 extends over 14 amino acids. V trimming: 6 bases; J trimming: 0 bases; junction bases outside the gene matches: 2. CDR3 protein: CASSHRGLNTEAFF. In nucleotides, the CDR3 is TGTGCCAGCAGCCACAGGGGGCTGAACACTGAAGCTTTCTTT.

This clonotype was recorded many times. This chain links TRBV24-1 with TRBJ2-7; D tentatively fits TRBD1 or TRBD2 (5 bases each). V lost 7 bases to trimming and J lost 3 bases, with 9 bases between them. CDR1 KGHDR and CDR2 SFDVKD come from the germline V gene. The CDR3 runs to 12 residues. The CDR3 DNA reads as TGTGCCACCAGCGCTGGGGGCTACGAGCAGTACTTC. Translating gives CATSAGGYEQYF.

In this sample, this clonotype turned up many times. CDR3 sequence: CASRPGLTYEQYF. The CDR3 coding sequence is TGTGCCAGCCGTCCGGGACTTACCTACGAGCAGTACTTC. The rearrangement links TRBV12-3 or TRBV12-4 to TRBJ2-7, with D possibly being TRBD2 (6 bases). V was cut by 8 bases and J by 2 bases, with 13 bases left in between. There are 13 residues in the CDR3.

The chain uses TRBV30 and TRBJ2-2; D remains unclear. V lost 5 bases and J lost 8, with 12 bases in between. The CDR3 consists of 12 residues. Per the germline V gene, CDR1 is GTSNPN and CDR2 is SVGIG (reference sequence). In DNA, the CDR3 is TGTGCCTGGGGCCTTTCGGGTGGGGAGCTGTTTTTT. Encoded protein: CAWGLSGGELFF.

V and J are TRBV2 and TRBJ2-7, with 9 nucleotides matching TRBD2. V was clipped by 10 bases and J by 2 bases; unmatched bases: 9. Germline V gene data show CDR1 as SNHLY and CDR2 as FYNNEI. The CDR3 length is 14 residues. CDR3 residues: CATRGSGGTYEQYF. Written as DNA, the CDR3 is TGTGCCACTAGGGGTAGCGGGGGAACCTACGAGCAGTACTTC. The full variable domain, its missing parts supplied by reference TRBV2 and TRBJ2-7, is EPEVTQTPSHQVTQMGQEVILRCVPISNHLYFYWYRQILGQKVEFLVSFYNNEISEKSEIFDDQFSVERPDGSNFTLKIRSTKLEDSAMYFCATRGSGGTYEQYFGPGTRLTVT.

In its sample, this clonotype was seen a few times. The gene calls are TRBV5-1 and TRBJ2-5, with TRBD1 identical over 10 bases. CDR1 SGHRS and CDR2 YFSETQ come from the germline V gene. The CDR3 spans 16 residues. V was pared by 5 bases and J by 7 bases, with 14 bases of the junction left unmatched. CDR3 in DNA: TGCGCCAGCAGTAATACCGGGACAGGGGCAAGAGCGACCCAGTACTTC. The encoded protein is CASSNTGTGARATQYF.

Here the CDR3 DNA reads TGTGCCAGTAGTGCACAGGCGGGCGATCAGCCCCAGCATTTT. It translates to CASSAQAGDQPQHF. The genes are TRBV19 and TRBJ1-5; a weak D match, TRBD1 (5 bases). This CDR3 region has 14 residues. Per germline, CDR1 LNHDA and CDR2 SQIVND (reference sequence). The V and J ends lost 5 bases and 5 bases respectively, with 13 bases between them.

This clonotype was observed a few times. This chain uses TRBV28 with TRBJ2-6, with 9 bases lining up with TRBD1. Losses at the gene ends were 11 bases for V and 0 bases for J; bases not matched to a gene: 8. The CDR3 sequence is 16 residues long. CDR1 and CDR2 from the germline V gene are MDHEN and SYDVKM. The CDR3 nucleotides are TGTGCCGGGGGGGGACAGGGATTCTCTGGGGCCAACGTCCTGACTTTC. This codes for CAGGGQGFSGANVLTF.

This clonotype has ten or more counts. J is TRBJ1-2 and V is TRBV19; 7 nucleotides match TRBD1. Germline CDR1 reads LNHDA; CDR2 reads SQIVND (reference sequence). CDR3 length: 15 residues. V shed 7 bases and J 3 bases; nucleotides not matched to a gene: 11. The CDR3 is CASKKGTENYYGYTF. The CDR3, as DNA: TGTGCCAGTAAGAAAGGGACAGAGAACTACTATGGCTACACCTTC.

This clonotype was found many times. The chain combines TRBV19 with TRBJ1-2; D is undetermined. V shed 3 bases and J shed 0 bases, with 11 bases lying between them. The length of the CDR3 is 15 residues. Per germline, CDR1 LNHDA and CDR2 SQIVND (reference sequence). CDR3 residues: CASSMSGRANYGYTF. The CDR3 region has the DNA TGTGCCAGTAGTATGTCGGGCCGAGCTAACTATGGCTACACCTTC. Full variable domain (missing parts from reference TRBV19 and TRBJ1-2): DGGITQSPKYLFRKEGQNVTLSCEQNLNHDAMYWYRQDPGQGLRLIYYSQIVNDFQKGDIAEGYSVSREKKESFPLTVTSAQKNPTAFYLCASSMSGRANYGYTFGSGTRLTVV.

In DNA, the CDR3 is TGTGCCAGCAGACACCATGGGAGAGGCAGGGAGACCCAGTACTTC. The encoded protein is CASRHHGRGRETQYF. The V and J genes are TRBV6-2 or TRBV6-3 and TRBJ2-5, with D perhaps matching TRBD2 (5 bases). V lost 6 bases, J lost 5 bases, and 19 bases lay in between. The CDR3 is 15 amino acids. Per the germline V gene, CDR1 is MNHEY and CDR2 is SVGEGT.

This clonotype was seen many times. The chain couples TRBV7-9 to TRBJ2-7; D remains unclear. The V gene lost 4 bases and the J gene lost 3 bases, with 4 bases spanning the gap. The germline V gene encodes CDR1 SEHNR and CDR2 FQNEAQ (reference sequence). The CDR3 has 11 residues. The DNA of the CDR3 is TGTGCCAGCAGCTGGAACTACGAGCAGTACTTC. It encodes CASSWNYEQYF. The full variable domain, with the rest looked up from reference TRBV7-9 and TRBJ2-7, is DTGVSQNPRHKITKRGQNVTFRCDPISEHNRLYWYRQTLGQGPEFLTYFQNEAQLEKSRLLSDRFSAERPKGSFSTLEIQRTEQGDSAMYLCASSWNYEQYFGPGTRLTVT.

This clonotype was detected ten times or more. This chain uses TRBV20-1 with TRBJ2-7, with unresolved D. CDR3 length equals 13 residues. Germline lookup yields CDR1 DFQATT and CDR2 SNEGSKA (reference sequence). V lost 6 bases, J lost 0 bases, and 12 bases lay in between. CDR3 residues: CSASPRFSYEQYF. CDR3 bases: TGCAGTGCAAGCCCCCGGTTCTCCTACGAGCAGTACTTC.

This clonotype was picked up a small number of times. The rearrangement links TRBV13 to TRBJ2-5, with 15 positions matching TRBD2. CDR1 and CDR2 from the germline V gene are PRHDT and FYEKMQ (reference sequence). The CDR3 spans 18 residues. Unmatched junction bases numbered 11, after V lost 5 bases and J lost 4 bases. The CDR3 coding sequence is TGTGCCAGCAGCCAGGTTCCGGGACTAGCGGGAGGTGGAGAGACCCAGTACTTC. This codes for CASSQVPGLAGGGETQYF.

The V gene is TRBV27, the J gene TRBJ2-7, with TRBD2 as a possible D gene (5 bases). Trimming took 3 bases from V and 3 from J, leaving 12 bases between them. The V gene's germline CDR1 is MNHEY and CDR2 SMNVEV (reference sequence). The CDR3 sequence is 14 residues long. The CDR3, as DNA: TGTGCCAGCAGTTTCTCTAGCAGCTACTACGAGCAGTACTTC. Residues: CASSFSSSYYEQYF.

The rearrangement uses TRBV5-1 and TRBJ2-7, with 10 nucleotides matching TRBD1. The CDR3 spans 14 residues. V was pared by 5 bases and J by 6 bases, with 8 bases of the junction left unmatched. Germline V gene sequence: CDR1 SGHRS, CDR2 YFSETQ. The CDR3 DNA sequence: TGCGCCAGCAGTTATGACAGGGGGCAAGGCGAGCAGTACTTC. Residues: CASSYDRGQGEQYF.

The chain uses TRBV28 and TRBJ2-5; a weak D match, TRBD1 (6 bases). V gave up 6 bases and J gave up 2 bases, with 16 bases separating them. The germline V gene encodes CDR1 MDHEN and CDR2 SYDVKM. The CDR3 is 15 residues long. The CDR3 coding sequence is TGTGCCAGCAGCCGGGGAAGCAGGGGACAAGAGACCCAGTACTTC. Translation: CASSRGSRGQETQYF.

This clonotype was seen ten or more times. This chain uses TRBV6-1 with TRBJ2-7, with unresolved D. Trimming removed 1 base from V and 5 bases from J, with 9 bases in between. The germline CDR1 and CDR2 sequences are MNHNS and SASEGT. This CDR3 has 13 residues. Here the CDR3 DNA reads TGTGCCAGCAGTGAAGAGCTGTGGAACGAGCAGTACTTC. It yields the protein CASSEELWNEQYF.

This clonotype was counted many times. The rearrangement joins TRBV5-1 to TRBJ2-7, with TRBD1 matching 8 bases. Germline V CDR1 and CDR2: SGHRS, YFSETQ. The CDR3 consists of 14 residues. V lost 2 bases and J lost 0; bases outside the gene matches: 1. CDR3 loop: CASSFTGGSYEQYF. CDR3 in DNA: TGCGCCAGCAGCTTCACAGGGGGCTCCTACGAGCAGTACTTC.

This clonotype has a handful of counts. This chain uses TRBV2 with TRBJ2-2; 13 bases agree with TRBD2. The V gene end was trimmed by 3 bases and the J gene end by 7 bases; junction bases not matched to a gene: 5. Per germline, CDR1 SNHLY and CDR2 FYNNEI. CDR3 size: 16 residues. The CDR3 bases are TGTGCCAGCAGTGACGGACTAGCGGGAGATGGCGGGGAGCTGTTTTTT. Translated, it gives CASSDGLAGDGGELFF.

This clonotype was counted at least ten times. The chain carries TRBV30 and TRBJ2-7; TRBD2 might be the D (6 bases). The CDR3 sequence is 15 residues long. The V end lost 2 bases, the J end lost 0 bases, and 14 bases lay between the germline ends. The germline V gene encodes CDR1 GTSNPN and CDR2 SVGIG (reference sequence). The CDR3 DNA is TGTGCCTGGAGTAACGTAGCGGATCTCTCCTACGAGCAGTACTTC. Residues: CAWSNVADLSYEQYF.

The chain is built from TRBV5-1 and TRBJ2-5, with 8 bases identical to TRBD1. The CDR3 is 17 amino acids. J gave up 2 bases and V 3 bases, and 12 bases lay outside the gene matches. Germline V CDR1 and CDR2: SGHRS, YFSETQ. CDR3 coding DNA: TGCGCCAGCAGCTCCGCCGCGACAGGGGCTGGACAAGAGACCCAGTACTTC. Translated, it gives CASSSAATGAGQETQYF.

This clonotype was picked up many times. J is TRBJ2-6 and V is TRBV15; no reliable D call. Germline V gene data show CDR1 as LNHNV and CDR2 as YYDKDF (reference sequence). The CDR3 spans 17 residues. Deletions cut 1 base from V and 0 bases from J, with 10 bases between. CDR3: CATSRGKAHSGANVLTF. CDR3 coding DNA: TGTGCCACCAGCAGAGGGAAAGCCCACTCTGGGGCCAACGTCCTGACTTTC.

This clonotype was detected many times. The genes are TRBV5-1 and TRBJ2-2; TRBD1 might be the D (7 bases). The V gene's germline CDR1 is SGHRS and CDR2 YFSETQ. The V and J ends lost 4 bases and 4 bases respectively, with 20 bases between them. CDR3 length: 17 amino acids. The DNA for the CDR3 is TGCGCCAGCAGCGAACCAGGGGGGCTAGCAGCCACCGGGGAGCTGTTTTTT. Protein product: CASSEPGGLAATGELFF.

This clonotype was seen at least ten times. CDR3 sequence reads: CSARDLGSSLQNEQYF. The CDR3 nucleotides read TGCAGTGCTAGAGATCTCGGTAGCTCTCTACAAAACGAGCAGTACTTC. This chain joins TRBV20-1 and TRBJ2-7; D is unclear. Trimming cost V 0 bases and J 5 bases, with 20 bases left between them. CDR3 length: 16 amino acids. The germline CDR1 and CDR2 sequences are DFQATT and SNEGSKA (reference sequence).

This clonotype came up a few times. The chain joins TRBV5-5 to TRBJ2-7; 9 bases match TRBD2. The V gene end was trimmed by 6 bases and the J gene end by 5 bases; junction bases not matched to a gene: 15. In germline, CDR1 is SGHKS, CDR2 YYEKEE (reference sequence). This CDR3 contains 16 residues. CDR3 sequence: CASTRGGGRANNEQYF. CDR3 DNA: TGTGCCAGCACCCGGGGGGGCGGGAGGGCCAACAACGAGCAGTACTTC.